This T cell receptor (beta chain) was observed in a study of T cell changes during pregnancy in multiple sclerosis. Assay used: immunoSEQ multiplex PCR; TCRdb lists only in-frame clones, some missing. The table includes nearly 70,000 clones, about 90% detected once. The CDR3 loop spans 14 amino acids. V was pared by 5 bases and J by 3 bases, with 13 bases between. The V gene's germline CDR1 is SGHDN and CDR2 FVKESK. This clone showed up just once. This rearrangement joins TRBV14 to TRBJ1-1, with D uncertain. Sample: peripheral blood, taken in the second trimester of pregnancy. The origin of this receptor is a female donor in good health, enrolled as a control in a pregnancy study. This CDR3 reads CASSWEDRDTEAFF. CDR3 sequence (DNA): TGTGCCAGCAGCTGGGAGGATCGGGACACTGAAGCTTTCTTT.